A single sample is the source of the 21 T cell receptor beta chains below, sequenced in a study of blood T cells in healthy people across ages (dated by TCRdb to about 2015). The library was built by means of 5' RACE. Instrument on record: Illumina HiSeq 2500. A second PCR of 7 to 11 cycles was run with a J-beta primer mix and a sample-barcoded 5' primer. TCRdb passed the public sequencing reads through fastp at Q25 and MiXCR, retaining productive beta sequences. Rows matching on CDR3 protein sequence are summarized as one entry with the most common DNA and genes. The sample table holds some 800,000 distinct CDR3 sequences, of which 44% were seen once. The ten largest clones add up to roughly 19% of the sample. The sample consisted of blood. Receptor source: a man aged 55 to 70 in good health.

The CDR3 region is CASSSDRGHYEQYF. CDR3 DNA: TGTGCCAGCAGCTCGGACAGGGGCCATTACGAGCAGTACTTC. The chain couples TRBV7-2 to TRBJ2-7; 9 bases are shared with TRBD1. The CDR3 consists of 14 residues. The germline V gene encodes CDR1 SGHTA and CDR2 FQGNSA. V gave up 4 bases and J gave up 4 bases; unmatched junction bases: 5.

This clonotype was observed a handful of times. This chain connects TRBV6-1 to TRBJ2-7; possible D gene TRBD1, 6 bases. Per germline, CDR1 MNHNS and CDR2 SASEGT. The CDR3 totals 14 residues. V lost 6 bases and J lost 5, with 17 bases in between. The CDR3 sequence is CASSRDTDPHEQYF. Here the CDR3 DNA reads TGTGCCAGCAGCCGGGACACGGACCCCCACGAGCAGTACTTC.

This clonotype was seen only a few times. The chain joins TRBV29-1 to TRBJ2-5; D gene ambiguous. Germline CDR1 and CDR2: SQVTM and ANQGSEA. This CDR3 has 12 amino acids. Trimming stripped 3 bases from V and 5 bases from J, with 10 bases between. The CDR3 DNA follows: TGCAGCGTTGAGACCTTGGGGGAGACCCAGTACTTC. Its protein product is CSVETLGETQYF. The full variable domain, in which reference TRBV29-1 and TRBJ2-5 provide the parts outside the CDR3, is SAVISQKPSRDICQRGTSLTIQCQVDSQVTMMFWYRQQPGQSLTLIATANQGSEATYESGFVIDKFPISRPNLTFSTLTVSNMSPEDSSIYLCSVETLGETQYFGPGTRLLVL.

The chain is built from TRBV10-2 and TRBJ2-4; D may match TRBD1 or TRBD2 (6 bases each). V gave up 4 bases and J gave up 13 bases, with 14 bases separating them. The germline V gene has CDR1 WSHSY and CDR2 SAAADI. CDR3 length: 12 residues. In DNA, the CDR3 is TGCGCCAGCAGTGGGACAGCCCGGGAGCAGTACTTC. Protein sequence: CASSGTAREQYF.

The chain has TRBV20-1 and TRBJ2-6; 11 bases agree with TRBD2. The trim removed 6 bases at V and 0 bases at J, leaving 7 bases unmatched. The CDR3 extends over 17 amino acids. Germline V CDR1 and CDR2: DFQATT, SNEGSKA (reference sequence). The CDR3: CSASSSGGISGANVLTF. In DNA form, the CDR3 reads TGCAGTGCGTCCTCTAGCGGGGGGATCTCTGGGGCCAACGTCCTGACTTTC.

The chain carries TRBV27 and TRBJ1-1; 7 nucleotides agree with TRBD1. The CDR3 totals 18 residues. Germline CDR1 reads MNHEY; CDR2 reads SMNVEV (reference sequence). V was pared by 7 bases and J by 5 bases, with 22 bases of the junction left unmatched. CDR3 coding DNA: TGTGCCAGCACTACGAGGCCGGGACAGATAGTGGGGGGAACTGAAGCTTTCTTT. It encodes CASTTRPGQIVGGTEAFF.

The rearrangement uses TRBV12-3 or TRBV12-4 and TRBJ1-2, with D maybe TRBD1 (6 bases). The CDR3 is 15 amino acids. Deletions cut 6 bases from V and 4 bases from J, with 18 bases between. The CDR3 spells CASSPQGSWGYGYTF. The CDR3 coding sequence is TGTGCCAGCAGCCCCCAGGGGAGTTGGGGCTATGGCTACACCTTC.

There are a few counts of this clonotype. The rearrangement links TRBV7-2 to TRBJ1-6; TRBD1 is a possible D gene (6 bases). The V gene's germline CDR1 is SGHTA and CDR2 FQGNSA. This CDR3 spans 16 amino acids. V lost 0 bases and J 6 bases, leaving 12 bases between the germline ends. The CDR3 is CASSLAWTAANSPLHF. The CDR3 DNA reads TGTGCCAGCAGCTTAGCCTGGACAGCGGCTAATTCACCCCTCCACTTT.

V usage is TRBV20-1 and J usage is TRBJ2-1; maybe TRBD2 (6 bases). The germline V gene encodes CDR1 DFQATT and CDR2 SNEGSKA (reference sequence). V was shortened by 3 bases and J by 9 bases, with 18 bases between the two germline ends. This CDR3 spans 14 amino acids. The CDR3 DNA follows: TGCAGTGCTAGTGGGCGGGGAGGCCTAACTGAGCAGTTCTTC. Translation gives CSASGRGGLTEQFF.

There are many counts of this clonotype. V is TRBV20-1 and J is TRBJ2-7; TRBD1 matches 7 bases. Germline CDR1 is DFQATT and CDR2 is SNEGSKA (reference sequence). There are 12 residues in the CDR3. V lost 3 bases to trimming and J lost 3 bases; unmatched junction nucleotides: 2. The CDR3 DNA follows: TGCAGTGCTAGCGGGGACAGCTACGAGCAGTACTTC. This gives the protein CSASGDSYEQYF.

The chain couples TRBV20-1 to TRBJ2-3; D call uncertain. Germline V gives CDR1 DFQATT, CDR2 SNEGSKA (reference sequence). This CDR3 contains 14 residues. Deletions cut 0 bases from V and 0 bases from J, with 7 bases between. CDR3 sequence reads: CSARETASTDTQYF. CDR3 in DNA: TGCAGTGCTAGAGAAACAGCGAGCACAGATACGCAGTATTTT.

The chain links TRBV4-3 to TRBJ2-1; TRBD2 is a possible D gene (6 bases). V was shortened by 4 bases and J by 0 bases, with 16 bases between the two germline ends. Germline CDR1 and CDR2: LGHNA and YSLEER. The CDR3 runs to 17 residues. CDR3 in DNA: TGCGCCAGCAGCCTGACCCCGGGGGAGTCCTCCTACAATGAGCAGTTCTTC. Translation: CASSLTPGESSYNEQFF.

Comment on this clonotype: An end of the junction differs from the germline gene, which may be a read error. The J gene is TRBJ2-1, the V gene TRBV5-6; D is ambiguous. This CDR3 spans 13 amino acids. The germline V gene encodes CDR1 SGHDT and CDR2 YYEEEE. The CDR3 nucleotides read TGTACCAGCAGCGAAGGAGTGAGCAATGAGCAGTTCTTC. Translation gives CTSSEGVSNEQFF.

The table lists this clonotype with a few counts. V usage is TRBV11-2 and J usage is TRBJ2-3; D uncertain. Germline values: CDR1 SGHAT, CDR2 FQNNGV. Trimming removed 1 base from V and 11 bases from J, with 10 bases in between. The CDR3 has 12 residues. The CDR3 DNA sequence: TGTGCCAGCAGCTTAGCCTCCTCAGGGCAGTATTTT. It translates to CASSLASSGQYF. The entire variable domain, with the rest obtained from reference TRBV11-2 and TRBJ2-3, is as follows: EAGVAQSPRYKIIEKRQSVAFWCNPISGHATLYWYQQILGQGPKLLIQFQNNGVVDDSQLPKDRFSAERLKGVDSTLKIQPAKLEDSAVYLCASSLASSGQYFGPGTRLTVL.

This clonotype was picked up a small number of times. This chain uses TRBV7-2 with TRBJ2-1, with D perhaps TRBD1 or TRBD2 (6 bases each). The CDR3 covers 15 residues. The V gene's germline CDR1 is SGHTA and CDR2 FQGNSA. V lost 1 base and J lost 11, with 18 bases in between. Here the CDR3 reads CASSLVGGAGRKQFF. The CDR3 DNA follows: TGTGCCAGCAGCTTAGTGGGGGGCGCGGGGAGGAAGCAGTTCTTC.

A note on this clonotype: The junction departs from germline at one end; a sequencing error may be responsible. V and J are TRBV15 and TRBJ2-5, with TRBD2 matching over 9 bases. The closer fit of TRBJ2-7 to the DNA end suggests the J call may be wrong. This CDR3 has 19 amino acids. CDR1 and CDR2 (germline): LNHNV, YYDKDF (reference sequence). CDR3 DNA: TGTGCCACCAGCAGAGATCGAGCTAAAAGCGGGGGGTTCTCCGACGAGCAGTACTTC. Translated, it gives CATSRDRAKSGGFSDEQYF.

The rearrangement links TRBV7-6 to TRBJ1-2; possibly TRBD1 for D (5 bases). The length of the CDR3 is 19 residues. Germline V gene data show CDR1 as SGHVS and CDR2 as FNYEAQ. Deletions cut 4 bases from V and 2 bases from J, with 26 bases between. Here the CDR3 reads CASSWNLRDSGDGNYGYTF. The CDR3 DNA follows: TGTGCCAGCAGCTGGAACCTCAGGGATTCTGGGGACGGCAACTATGGCTACACCTTC.

The rearrangement uses TRBV18 and TRBJ2-5; D is unresolved. The ends were cut back, 2 bases at V and 5 bases at J, with 9 bases in the middle. Looked up from germline, CDR1 is KGHSH and CDR2 is LQKENI. CDR3 length: 13 residues. The CDR3 spells CASSPSTGETQYF. In DNA form, the CDR3 reads TGTGCCAGCTCACCAAGCACCGGGGAGACCCAGTACTTC.

CDR3 residues: CATSRGGTAYEQYF. The CDR3 nucleotides are TGTGCCACCAGCAGAGGTGGAACAGCTTACGAGCAGTACTTC. The genes are TRBV15 and TRBJ2-7; no firm D call. Between the trimmed V and J ends, which lost 1 base and 4 bases, there was a span of 11 bases. Germline V gene lookup returns CDR1 LNHNV and CDR2 YYDKDF (reference sequence). The CDR3 sequence is 14 residues long.

The genes are TRBV5-4 and TRBJ1-6; 8 bases agree with TRBD1. The CDR3 sequence is 16 residues long. CDR1 is SGHNT and CDR2 is YYREEE in the germline V gene (reference sequence). Trimming cost V 4 bases and J 2 bases; bases outside gene matches: 5. This chain's CDR3 is CASSPRTGTYNSPLHF. The CDR3 DNA is TGTGCCAGCAGCCCCCGGACAGGGACCTATAATTCACCCCTCCACTTT.

Remarks on this clonotype: A clone one base away is much larger, so this may be a read error. The V call is TRBV29-1, the J call TRBJ2-1; D is perhaps TRBD2 (5 bases). Germline V gene data show CDR1 as SQVTM and CDR2 as ANQGSEA. This CDR3 contains 13 residues. V was cut by 3 bases and J by 5 bases, with 11 bases left in between. The CDR3 nucleotides are TGCAGCGTTGAGGGGAGATCCCACAATGAGCAGTTCTTC. Its translation: CSVEGRSHNEQFF.